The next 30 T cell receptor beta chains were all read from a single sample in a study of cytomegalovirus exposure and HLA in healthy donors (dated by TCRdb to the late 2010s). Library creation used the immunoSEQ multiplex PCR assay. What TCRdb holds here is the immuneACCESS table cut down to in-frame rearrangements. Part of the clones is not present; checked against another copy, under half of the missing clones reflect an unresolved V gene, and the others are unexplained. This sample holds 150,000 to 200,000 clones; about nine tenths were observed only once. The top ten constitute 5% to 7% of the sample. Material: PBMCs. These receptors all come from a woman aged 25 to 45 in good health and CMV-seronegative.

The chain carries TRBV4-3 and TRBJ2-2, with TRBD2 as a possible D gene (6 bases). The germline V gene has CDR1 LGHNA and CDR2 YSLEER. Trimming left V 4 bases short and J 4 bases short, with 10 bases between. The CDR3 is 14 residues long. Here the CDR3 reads CASSPGTATGELFF. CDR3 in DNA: TGCGCCAGCAGCCCGGGGACTGCCACCGGGGAGCTGTTTTTT.

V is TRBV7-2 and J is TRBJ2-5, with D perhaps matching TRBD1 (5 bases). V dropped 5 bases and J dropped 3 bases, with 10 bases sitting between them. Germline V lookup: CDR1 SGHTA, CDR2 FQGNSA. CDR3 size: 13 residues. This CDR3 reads CASSAQAKETQYF. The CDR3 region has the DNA TGTGCCAGCAGCGCACAGGCGAAAGAGACCCAGTACTTC. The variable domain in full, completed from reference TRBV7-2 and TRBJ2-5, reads GAGVSQSPSNKVTEKGKDVELRCDPISGHTALYWYRQSLGQGLEFLIYFQGNSAPDKSGLPSDRFSAERTGGSVSTLTIQRTQQEDSAVYLCASSAQAKETQYFGPGTRLLVL.

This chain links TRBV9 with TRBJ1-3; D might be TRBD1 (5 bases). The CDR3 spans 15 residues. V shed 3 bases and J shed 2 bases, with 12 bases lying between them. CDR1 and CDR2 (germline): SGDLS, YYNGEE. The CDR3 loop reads CASSAFRGAGNTIYF. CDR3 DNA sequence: TGTGCCAGCAGCGCCTTTCGGGGGGCTGGAAACACCATATATTTT. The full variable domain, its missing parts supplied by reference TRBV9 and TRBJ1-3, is DSGVTQTPKHLITATGQRVTLRCSPRSGDLSVYWYQQSLDQGLQFLIQYYNGEERAKGNILERFSAQQFPDLHSELNLSSLELGDSALYFCASSAFRGAGNTIYFGEGSWLTVV.

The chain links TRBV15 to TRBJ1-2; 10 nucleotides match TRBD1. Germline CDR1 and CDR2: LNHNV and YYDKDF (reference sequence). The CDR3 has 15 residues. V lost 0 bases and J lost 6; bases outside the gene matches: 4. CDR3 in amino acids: CATSRDGTGVNGYTF. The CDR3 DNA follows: TGTGCCACCAGCAGAGATGGGACAGGGGTCAATGGCTACACCTTC.

CDR3: CASSEASVAVYEQYF. The CDR3 nucleotides read TGTGCCAGCAGTGAAGCGTCAGTGGCGGTTTACGAGCAGTACTTC. The genes are TRBV6-1 and TRBJ2-7, with D unclear. This CDR3 spans 15 amino acids. Germline values: CDR1 MNHNS, CDR2 SASEGT. Deletions cut 0 bases from V and 4 bases from J, with 13 bases between.

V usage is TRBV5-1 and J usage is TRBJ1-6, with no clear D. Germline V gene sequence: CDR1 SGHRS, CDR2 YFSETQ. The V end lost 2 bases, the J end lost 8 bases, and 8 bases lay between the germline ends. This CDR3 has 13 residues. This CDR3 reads CASSFDSDSPLHF. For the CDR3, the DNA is TGCGCCAGCAGCTTTGACTCGGATTCACCCCTCCACTTT.

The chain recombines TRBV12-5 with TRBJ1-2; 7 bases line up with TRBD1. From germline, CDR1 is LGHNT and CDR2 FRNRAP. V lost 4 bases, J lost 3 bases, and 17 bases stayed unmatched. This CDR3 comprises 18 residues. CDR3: CASGWIIPGQRPDYGYTF. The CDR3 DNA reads TGTGCTAGTGGTTGGATAATTCCGGGACAGCGGCCCGACTATGGCTACACCTTC.

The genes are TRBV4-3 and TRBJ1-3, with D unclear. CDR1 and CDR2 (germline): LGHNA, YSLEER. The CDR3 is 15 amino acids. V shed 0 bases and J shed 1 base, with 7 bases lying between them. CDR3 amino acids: CASSQDKKSGNTIYF. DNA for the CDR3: TGCGCCAGCAGCCAAGATAAGAAATCTGGAAACACCATATATTTT.

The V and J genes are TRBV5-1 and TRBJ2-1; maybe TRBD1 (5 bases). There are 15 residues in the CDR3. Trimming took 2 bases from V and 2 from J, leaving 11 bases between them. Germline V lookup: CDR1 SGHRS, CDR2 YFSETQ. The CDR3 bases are TGCGCCAGCAGCTTTAGTCAGGGTACCTACAATGAGCAGTTCTTC. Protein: CASSFSQGTYNEQFF.

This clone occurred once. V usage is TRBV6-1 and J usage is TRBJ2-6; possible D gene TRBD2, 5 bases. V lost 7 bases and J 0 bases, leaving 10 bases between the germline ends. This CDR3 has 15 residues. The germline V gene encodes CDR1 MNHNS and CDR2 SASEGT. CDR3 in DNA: TGTGCCAGCATGATCGGGAACTCTGGGGCCAACGTCCTGACTTTC. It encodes CASMIGNSGANVLTF.

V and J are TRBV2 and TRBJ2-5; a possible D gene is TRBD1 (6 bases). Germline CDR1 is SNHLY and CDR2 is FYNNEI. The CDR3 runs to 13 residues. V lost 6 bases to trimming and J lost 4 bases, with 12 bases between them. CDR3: CASSYRELETQYF. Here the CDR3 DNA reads TGTGCCAGCAGCTACAGGGAGCTAGAGACCCAGTACTTC.

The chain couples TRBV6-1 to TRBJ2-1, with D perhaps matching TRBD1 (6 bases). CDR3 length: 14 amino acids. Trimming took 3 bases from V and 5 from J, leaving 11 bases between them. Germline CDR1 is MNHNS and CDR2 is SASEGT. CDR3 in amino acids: CASSDRTENNEQFF. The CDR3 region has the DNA TGTGCCAGCAGTGATCGGACAGAAAACAATGAGCAGTTCTTC.

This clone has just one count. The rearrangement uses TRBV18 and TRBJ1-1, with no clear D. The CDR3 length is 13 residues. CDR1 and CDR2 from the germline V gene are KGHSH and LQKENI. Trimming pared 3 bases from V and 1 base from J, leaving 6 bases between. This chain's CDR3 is CASSPSQNTEAFF. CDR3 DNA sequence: TGTGCCAGCTCACCGAGCCAGAACACTGAAGCTTTCTTT. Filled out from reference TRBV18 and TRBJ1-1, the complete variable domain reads NAGVMQNPRHLVRRRGQEARLRCSPMKGHSHVYWYRQLPEEGLKFMVYLQKENIIDESGMPKERFSAEFPKEGPSILRIQQVVRGDSAAYFCASSPSQNTEAFFGQGTRLTVV.

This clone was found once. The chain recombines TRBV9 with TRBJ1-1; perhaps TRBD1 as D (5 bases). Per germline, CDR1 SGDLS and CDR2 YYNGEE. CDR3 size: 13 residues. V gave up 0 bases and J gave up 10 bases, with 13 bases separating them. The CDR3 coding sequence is TGTGCCAGCAGCGTAGTACCAGGGCAGGTAGCTTTCTTT. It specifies CASSVVPGQVAFF.

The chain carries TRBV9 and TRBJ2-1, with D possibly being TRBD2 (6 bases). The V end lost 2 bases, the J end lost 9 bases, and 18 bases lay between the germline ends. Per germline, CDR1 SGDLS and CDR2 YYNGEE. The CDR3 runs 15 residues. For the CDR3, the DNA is TGTGCCAGCAGCGTCCGGGACTTTGGGGCTCCTGAGCAGTTCTTC. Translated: CASSVRDFGAPEQFF.

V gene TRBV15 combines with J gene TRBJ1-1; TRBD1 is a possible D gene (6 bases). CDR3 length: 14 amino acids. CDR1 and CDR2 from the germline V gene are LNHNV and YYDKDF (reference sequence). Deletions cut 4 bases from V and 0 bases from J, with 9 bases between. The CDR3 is CATSKGTLNTEAFF. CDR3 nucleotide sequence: TGTGCCACCAGCAAAGGGACACTGAACACTGAAGCTTTCTTT.

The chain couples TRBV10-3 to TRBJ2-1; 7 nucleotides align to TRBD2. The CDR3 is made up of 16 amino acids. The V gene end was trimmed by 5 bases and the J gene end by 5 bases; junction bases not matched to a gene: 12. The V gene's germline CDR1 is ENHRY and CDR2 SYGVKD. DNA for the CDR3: TGTGCCATCAGTCCACGCGAGGGGAGGGCCGACAATGAGCAGTTCTTC. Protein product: CAISPREGRADNEQFF.

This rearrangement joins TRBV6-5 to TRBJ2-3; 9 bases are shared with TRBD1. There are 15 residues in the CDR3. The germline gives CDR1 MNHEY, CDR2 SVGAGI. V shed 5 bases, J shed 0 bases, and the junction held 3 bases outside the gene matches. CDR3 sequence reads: CASSGTGTSTDTQYF. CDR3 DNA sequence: TGTGCCAGCAGTGGGACAGGGACTAGCACAGATACGCAGTATTTT.

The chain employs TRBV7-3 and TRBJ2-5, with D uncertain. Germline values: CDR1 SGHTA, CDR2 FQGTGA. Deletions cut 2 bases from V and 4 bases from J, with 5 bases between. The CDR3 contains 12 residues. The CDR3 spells CASSLVGETQYF. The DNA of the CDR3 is TGTGCCAGCAGCTTAGTAGGAGAGACCCAGTACTTC.

The CDR3 here is CASSFTQMNTEAFF. The CDR3 bases are TGTGCCAGCAGTTTTACACAGATGAACACTGAAGCTTTCTTT. J is TRBJ1-1 and V is TRBV6-5; no clear D. The V and J ends lost 4 bases and 0 bases respectively, with 9 bases between them. The CDR3 extends over 14 amino acids. Germline V gene lookup returns CDR1 MNHEY and CDR2 SVGAGI.

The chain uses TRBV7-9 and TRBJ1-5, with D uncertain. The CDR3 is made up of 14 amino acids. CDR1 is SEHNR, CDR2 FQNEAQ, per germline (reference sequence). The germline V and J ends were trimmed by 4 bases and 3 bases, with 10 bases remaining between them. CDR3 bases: TGTGCCAGCAGCTCCGGGGAATTCAATCAGCCCCAGCATTTT. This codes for CASSSGEFNQPQHF.

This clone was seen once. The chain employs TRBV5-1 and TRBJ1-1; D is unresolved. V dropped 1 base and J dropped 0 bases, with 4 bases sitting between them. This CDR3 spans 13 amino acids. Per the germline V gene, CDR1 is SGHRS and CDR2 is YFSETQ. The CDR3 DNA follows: TGCGCCAGCAGCTTGACCATGAACACTGAAGCTTTCTTT. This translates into CASSLTMNTEAFF. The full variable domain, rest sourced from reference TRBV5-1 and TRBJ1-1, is KAGVTQTPRYLIKTRGQQVTLSCSPISGHRSVSWYQQTPGQGLQFLFEYFSETQRNKGNFPGRFSGRQFSNSRSEMNVSTLELGDSALYLCASSLTMNTEAFFGQGTRLTVV.

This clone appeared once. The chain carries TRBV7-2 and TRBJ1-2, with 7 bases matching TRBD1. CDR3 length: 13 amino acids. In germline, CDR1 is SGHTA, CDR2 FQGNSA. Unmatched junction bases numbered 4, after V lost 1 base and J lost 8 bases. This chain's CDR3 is CASSLGQGYGYTF. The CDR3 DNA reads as TGTGCCAGCAGCTTAGGACAGGGCTACGGCTACACCTTC.

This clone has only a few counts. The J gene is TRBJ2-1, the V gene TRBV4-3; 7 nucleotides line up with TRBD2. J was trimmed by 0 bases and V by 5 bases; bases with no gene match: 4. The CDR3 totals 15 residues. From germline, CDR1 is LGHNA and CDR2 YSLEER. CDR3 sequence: CASSGRTSSYNEQFF. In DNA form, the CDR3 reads TGCGCCAGCAGCGGACGGACTAGCTCCTACAATGAGCAGTTCTTC.

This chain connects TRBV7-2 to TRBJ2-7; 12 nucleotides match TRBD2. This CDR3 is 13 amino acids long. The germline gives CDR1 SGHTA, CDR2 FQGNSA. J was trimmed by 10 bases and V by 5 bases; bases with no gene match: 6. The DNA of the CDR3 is TGTGCCAGCAGCACCCGACTAGCGGGAGTTCAGTACTTC. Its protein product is CASSTRLAGVQYF. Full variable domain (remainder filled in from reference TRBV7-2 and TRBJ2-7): GAGVSQSPSNKVTEKGKDVELRCDPISGHTALYWYRQSLGQGLEFLIYFQGNSAPDKSGLPSDRFSAERTGGSVSTLTIQRTQQEDSAVYLCASSTRLAGVQYFGPGTRLTVT.

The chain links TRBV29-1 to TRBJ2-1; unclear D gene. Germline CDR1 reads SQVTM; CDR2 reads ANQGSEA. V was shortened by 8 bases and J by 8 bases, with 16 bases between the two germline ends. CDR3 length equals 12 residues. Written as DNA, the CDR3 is TGCAGCACCCTGGACCCGGGCGATGAGCAGTTCTTC. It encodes CSTLDPGDEQFF.

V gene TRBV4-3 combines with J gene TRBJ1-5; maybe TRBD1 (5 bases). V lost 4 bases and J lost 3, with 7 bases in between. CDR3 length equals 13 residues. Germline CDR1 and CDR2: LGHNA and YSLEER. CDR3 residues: CASSPGPNQPQHF. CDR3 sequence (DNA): TGCGCCAGCAGCCCAGGGCCCAATCAGCCCCAGCATTTT.

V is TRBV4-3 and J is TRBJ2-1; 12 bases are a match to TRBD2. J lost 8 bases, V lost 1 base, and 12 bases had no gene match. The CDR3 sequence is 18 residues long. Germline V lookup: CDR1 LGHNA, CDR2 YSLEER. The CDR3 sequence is CASSQVGLAGGPNYEQFF. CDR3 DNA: TGCGCCAGCAGCCAAGTTGGGCTAGCGGGAGGGCCGAATTATGAGCAGTTCTTC.

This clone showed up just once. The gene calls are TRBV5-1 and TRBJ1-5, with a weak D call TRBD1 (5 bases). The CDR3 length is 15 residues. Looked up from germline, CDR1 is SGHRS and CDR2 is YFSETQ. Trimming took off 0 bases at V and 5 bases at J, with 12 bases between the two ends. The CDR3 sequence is CASSLDGQGDQPQHF. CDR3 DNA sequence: TGCGCCAGCAGCTTGGATGGGCAGGGAGATCAGCCCCAGCATTTT.

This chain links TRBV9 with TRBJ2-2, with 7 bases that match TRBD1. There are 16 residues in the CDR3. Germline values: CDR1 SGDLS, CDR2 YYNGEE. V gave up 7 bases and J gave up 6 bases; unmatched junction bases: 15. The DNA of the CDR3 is TGTGCCAGCTCCCAGAGGGCAGGGGGAAATCCCGGGGAGCTGTTTTTT. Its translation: CASSQRAGGNPGELFF. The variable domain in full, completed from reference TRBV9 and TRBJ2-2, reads DSGVTQTPKHLITATGQRVTLRCSPRSGDLSVYWYQQSLDQGLQFLIQYYNGEERAKGNILERFSAQQFPDLHSELNLSSLELGDSALYFCASSQRAGGNPGELFFGEGSRLTVL.